The sequence of this TCR beta chain was determined in a study of breast tumors, draining lymph nodes, adjacent tissues. Deletions cut 5 bases from V and 2 bases from J, with 7 bases between. Germline V CDR1 and CDR2: MNHNS, SASEGT. CDR3 length equals 13 residues. Study-wide findings and caveats: The data were judged consistent with most tumor T cells coming from lymph node and expanding in tumor. Tumor repertoires ranked between lymph nodes and nontumor tissue in diversity, with V and J gene preferences. Tumor T cell lymph node origin was a supported hypothesis, not proven.

Via MiXCR, TCRdb re-called the multiplex PCR reads, giving one row per CDR3 protein. The sample records 150,000 to 200,000 distinct CDR3 sequences, roughly 30% being singletons. Axillary draining lymph nodes of breast cancer patients supplied the node samples. The count of this clonotype is one. Its antigen remains unidentified. It may be a read error: a sequence one base away is much more abundant. The sequenced material came from axillary lymph node tissue. This rearrangement joins TRBV6-1 to TRBJ1-3; D uncertain. The origin of this receptor is a female donor with breast cancer. Some clones in this sample may be carry-over from other donors' samples. Written as DNA, the CDR3 is TGTGCCAGCAGTCCCACCCCTGGAAACACCATATATTTT. Translating gives CASSPTPGNTIYF.